Presented here are 18 T cell receptor beta chains from one specimen sequenced in a study of blood T cell repertoires in COVID-19. The table came from immunoSEQ multiplex PCR; TCRdb's copy has only in-frame clones and leaves some out. There are tens of thousands of clones in the sample; around 80% occur only once, and 9.5% to 15% lies in the top ten. Sequencing was performed on peripheral blood. These receptor sequences come from a human donor in a cohort sampled during active COVID-19.

The V gene is TRBV30, the J gene TRBJ1-2, with unresolved D. The CDR3 sequence is 13 residues long. Germline CDR1 reads GTSNPN; CDR2 reads SVGIG (reference sequence). Trimming shortened V by 3 bases and J by 3 bases, and 11 bases separated the two germline ends. The DNA for the CDR3 is TGTGCCTGGAGGACATCAGCTTACTATGGCTACACCTTC. Translation gives CAWRTSAYYGYTF. The whole variable domain, filled in from reference TRBV30 and TRBJ1-2, reads SQTIHQWPATLVQPVGSPLSLECTVEGTSNPNLYWYRQAAGRGLQLLFYSVGIGQISSEVPQNLSASRPQDRQFILSSKKLLLSDSGFYLCAWRTSAYYGYTFGSGTRLTVV.

The chain is built from TRBV18 and TRBJ1-1; TRBD1 matches at 7 bases. This CDR3 contains 15 residues. The ends lost 3 bases at V and 6 bases at J; junction bases unmatched: 10. Germline assignment: CDR1 KGHSH and CDR2 LQKENI. As DNA, the CDR3 is TGTGCCAGCTCACCTTCGACAGGGTCTGGGGCTGAAGCTTTCTTT. Its translation is CASSPSTGSGAEAFF.

The CDR3 region has the DNA TGTGCCAGCGGGGCATCTTCTAGCACAGATACGCAGTATTTT. This translates into CASGASSSTDTQYF. This sequence joins TRBV6-5 and TRBJ2-3; perhaps TRBD1 as D (5 bases). The CDR3 is 14 residues long. CDR1 is MNHEY and CDR2 is SVGAGI in the germline V gene. V gave up 8 bases and J gave up 0 bases, with 12 bases separating them.

The genes are TRBV24-1 and TRBJ1-5; 10 bases are shared with TRBD1. The germline CDR1 and CDR2 sequences are KGHDR and SFDVKD. The CDR3 is 17 residues long. V lost 4 bases, J lost 2 bases, and 7 bases stayed unmatched. The CDR3 DNA reads as TGTGCCACCAGTGACCGTGGGACAGGGGTTGGCAATCAGCCCCAGCATTTT. Translation: CATSDRGTGVGNQPQHF.

The V and J genes are TRBV4-3 and TRBJ1-2; no reliable D call. Trimming cost V 0 bases and J 1 base, with 12 bases left between them. The CDR3 length is 16 residues. Germline V CDR1 and CDR2: LGHNA, YSLEER. In DNA, the CDR3 is TGCGCCAGCAGCCAAGACCTAGGCCAGTTTAACTATGGCTACACCTTC. This translates into CASSQDLGQFNYGYTF.

The rearrangement links TRBV3-1 (or the pseudogene TRBV3-2) to TRBJ2-1; TRBD1 is a possible D gene (6 bases). There are 13 residues in the CDR3. Trimming removed 0 bases at V and 12 bases at J, with 12 bases between. Germline-derived CDR1 and CDR2 are LGHDT and YNNKEL (reference sequence). Here the CDR3 DNA reads TGTGCCAGCAGCCAAGATACAGGGTTCGTGCAGTTCTTC. Its translation is CASSQDTGFVQFF.

The V and J genes are TRBV5-1 and TRBJ2-3; 14 nucleotides agree with TRBD2. Trimming at V came to 4 bases and at J to 2 bases, leaving 3 bases not matched to a gene. Germline CDR1 SGHRS, CDR2 YFSETQ. The CDR3 covers 16 residues. For the CDR3, the DNA is TGCGCCAGCAGCGAGGGACTAGCGGGGGTCACAGATACGCAGTATTTT. Translated: CASSEGLAGVTDTQYF.

The chain combines TRBV6-2 or TRBV6-3 with TRBJ2-7, with 8 bases that match TRBD1. CDR3 length: 14 residues. CDR1 and CDR2 (germline): MNHEY, SVGEGT. Losses at the gene ends were 2 bases for V and 12 bases for J; bases not matched to a gene: 12. The CDR3 DNA reads TGTGCCAGCAGTTACGATGGGACAGGACCCGTCGGGTACTTC. It encodes CASSYDGTGPVGYF.

This clone was seen a few times. The chain uses TRBV5-1 and TRBJ2-2; TRBD2 aligns across 8 bases. Germline CDR1 reads SGHRS; CDR2 reads YFSETQ. V lost 0 bases, J lost 3 bases, and 4 bases stayed unmatched. This CDR3 contains 16 residues. The CDR3 spells CASSLVPGLDTGELFF. CDR3 DNA: TGCGCCAGCAGCTTGGTTCCGGGACTAGACACCGGGGAGCTGTTTTTT.

The V gene is TRBV28, the J gene TRBJ2-7; 7 nucleotides match TRBD2. The J segment lost 4 bases and the V segment lost 8 bases, leaving 14 bases of the junction unmatched. The CDR3 length is 15 residues. Germline V CDR1 and CDR2: MDHEN, SYDVKM. The CDR3 region is CASGVIAGFPYEQYF. The CDR3 DNA is TGTGCCAGCGGGGTCATAGCGGGCTTTCCTTACGAGCAGTACTTC.

There are a few counts of this clone. V usage is TRBV7-9 and J usage is TRBJ1-2; D gene ambiguous. Germline values: CDR1 SEHNR, CDR2 FQNEAQ (reference sequence). The CDR3 length is 13 residues. Trimming shortened V by 3 bases and J by 4 bases, and 9 bases separated the two germline ends. CDR3 DNA sequence: TGTGCCAGCAGCTTGGAGGGTATCTATGGCTACACCTTC. The encoded protein is CASSLEGIYGYTF.

This chain joins TRBV27 and TRBJ2-7, with TRBD2 identical over 10 bases. The CDR3 spans 17 residues. Unmatched junction bases numbered 10, after V lost 1 base and J lost 4 bases. Per germline, CDR1 MNHEY and CDR2 SMNVEV (reference sequence). CDR3 DNA sequence: TGTGCCAGCAGTTTATGGCTGAGCGGGGGGGCGCTATACGAGCAGTACTTC. Its protein is CASSLWLSGGALYEQYF.

This sequence joins TRBV12-3 or TRBV12-4 and TRBJ1-2; 7 positions agree with TRBD1. The CDR3 runs 13 residues. After removal of 8 bases from V and 7 bases from J, the junction contained 10 bases not matched to a gene. The CDR3 DNA sequence: TGTGCCAGCCGGAGGGGACAGTCCTTTGGCTACACCTTC. Its protein product is CASRRGQSFGYTF.

This chain links TRBV4-1 with TRBJ1-3; 9 nucleotides align to TRBD1. With 7 bases clipped from V and 1 base from J, the junction kept 8 bases outside the gene matches. CDR1 is MGHRA and CDR2 is YSYEKL in the germline V gene. This CDR3 comprises 16 residues. The DNA of the CDR3 is TGCGCCAGCAAGATCGCCGGGACAGGGTCTGGAAACACCATATATTTT. Encoded protein: CASKIAGTGSGNTIYF.

This clone counts as large. The V and J genes are TRBV6-1 and TRBJ2-3, with 9 bases lining up with TRBD1. The CDR3 is 20 amino acids. V lost 0 bases, J lost 2 bases, and 15 bases stayed unmatched. The germline V gene encodes CDR1 MNHNS and CDR2 SASEGT. The DNA of the CDR3 is TGTGCCAGCAGTGAAGCGGAGGGGGACAGGGTCCCCGTTCACACAGATACGCAGTATTTT. It is translated as CASSEAEGDRVPVHTDTQYF.

In this sample, this clone turned up a few times. The chain is built from TRBV5-4 and TRBJ2-2; possibly TRBD2 for D (6 bases). Deletions cut 6 bases from V and 5 bases from J, with 14 bases between. The length of the CDR3 is 14 residues. Looked up from germline, CDR1 is SGHNT and CDR2 is YYREEE (reference sequence). The CDR3 nucleotides read TGTGCCAGCAAGGAGGCAGGAGGGACCGGGGAGCTGTTTTTT. Translating gives CASKEAGGTGELFF.

This chain joins TRBV7-9 and TRBJ1-5; D remains unclear. V gave up 4 bases and J gave up 6 bases, with 13 bases separating them. Germline lookup yields CDR1 SEHNR and CDR2 FQNEAQ (reference sequence). The CDR3 totals 14 residues. CDR3 nucleotides: TGTGCCAGCAGCTCGTCATCGGCGGGTCAGCCCCAGCATTTT. This sequence encodes CASSSSSAGQPQHF.

The chain joins TRBV5-1 to TRBJ1-1; D is unclear. The CDR3 length is 13 residues. Trimming stripped 0 bases from V and 1 base from J, with 4 bases between. Germline V CDR1 and CDR2: SGHRS, YFSETQ. CDR3 nucleotides: TGCGCCAGCAGCTTGGCCGGGAACACTGAAGCTTTCTTT. Translated, it gives CASSLAGNTEAFF. Complete variable domain (other parts from reference TRBV5-1 and TRBJ1-1): KAGVTQTPRYLIKTRGQQVTLSCSPISGHRSVSWYQQTPGQGLQFLFEYFSETQRNKGNFPGRFSGRQFSNSRSEMNVSTLELGDSALYLCASSLAGNTEAFFGQGTRLTVV.